Listed here are 6 T cell receptor beta chains from one sample, sequenced in a study of T-cell memory formation after mild COVID-19 (dated by TCRdb to the early 2020s). Library prep was done by 5' RACE. The data were produced on an Illumina NovaSeq 6000. TCRdb reanalyzed the raw reads on its own, using fastp at Q25 for trimming and MiXCR for clone calling, and kept in-frame beta chains. Rows are unified per CDR3 protein, each entry keeping the most common DNA and genes. In all, the sample holds about 190,000 distinct CDR3 sequences, and about a fifth of those were seen once. Roughly 24% of the sample lies in the top ten. Sequencing was done on a sample of PBMCs or a T cell subset sorted from them (not recorded which). The receptor source for this set is an adult woman who had mild COVID-19 (a few samples of this study predate the infection). The sample titles of this study are shuffled in the database, so cell type and time point are left out; the donor was told from shared clones.

This clonotype was detected only a few times. The chain recombines TRBV5-1 with TRBJ2-2; D is unclear. CDR1 is SGHRS, CDR2 YFSETQ, per germline. Trimming left V 1 base short and J 3 bases short, with 7 bases between. CDR3 size: 14 residues. The CDR3 nucleotides read TGCGCCAGCAGCTTGCGAACGGACACCGGGGAGCTGTTTTTT. This codes for CASSLRTDTGELFF.

This rearrangement joins TRBV6-1 to TRBJ1-4; 7 bases line up with TRBD1. This CDR3 spans 16 amino acids. The junction had 11 bases not matched to a gene; V was cut back by 6 bases and J by 4 bases. CDR1 and CDR2 (germline): MNHNS, SASEGT. This CDR3 is CASRSPGTAFNEKLFF. The DNA for the CDR3 is TGTGCCAGCAGGAGCCCCGGGACAGCCTTTAATGAAAAACTGTTTTTT.

This clonotype was observed a few times. The chain links TRBV12-3 or TRBV12-4 to TRBJ1-1, with D possibly TRBD1 on 5 matching bases. Trimming shortened V by 1 base and J by 6 bases, and 9 bases separated the two germline ends. The CDR3 extends over 13 amino acids. As DNA, the CDR3 is TGTGCCAGCAGTTTAGAAAGGGGCCCTGAAGCTTTCTTT. Translating it yields CASSLERGPEAFF.

This clonotype appeared a few times. The chain joins TRBV7-9 to TRBJ2-1; the D gene is possibly TRBD1 (6 bases). CDR1 and CDR2 (germline): SEHNR, FQNEAQ (reference sequence). CDR3 length: 14 residues. The ends were cut back, 4 bases at V and 6 bases at J, with 13 bases in the middle. CDR3 sequence (DNA): TGTGCCAGCAGCTGGGGACACGGGCTCAATGAGCAGTTCTTC. As protein: CASSWGHGLNEQFF.

The chain employs TRBV28 and TRBJ2-7, with D perhaps TRBD2 (5 bases). This CDR3 has 12 residues. CDR1 is MDHEN, CDR2 SYDVKM, per germline. The V gene lost 5 bases and the J gene lost 5 bases, with 10 bases spanning the gap. CDR3 region: CASSLGLDEQYF. For the CDR3, the DNA is TGTGCCAGCAGTCTTGGACTGGACGAGCAGTACTTC.

V gene TRBV3-1 combines with J gene TRBJ2-3; TRBD2 agrees at 14 bases. Germline loops: CDR1 LGHDT, CDR2 YNNKEL (reference sequence). CDR3 length: 16 amino acids. J lost 2 bases, V lost 4 bases, and 2 bases had no gene match. The CDR3 bases are TGTGCCAGCAGCCCGGGACTAGCGGGGGACACAGATACGCAGTATTTT. It codes for CASSPGLAGDTDTQYF.